The present entry profiles one T cell receptor (beta chain) with its context. This sample is drawn from a study of blood T cell repertoires in COVID-19. Overall study: Nucleic acid was either cDNA or gDNA, and it came from T cells, B-cell-depleted T cells, or PBMCs.

The data were produced by immunoSEQ multiplex PCR, yet TCRdb's version contains in-frame clones alone and is incomplete. The sample comprises about 150,000 clones, approximately 84% of which are singletons, and over 2% rests with the top ten. The germline V and J ends were trimmed by 0 bases and 4 bases, with 10 bases remaining between them. The CDR3 loop spans 14 amino acids. The germline gives CDR1 SGDLS, CDR2 YYNGEE. The chain joins TRBV9 to TRBJ2-5; D is unclear. What was sequenced was peripheral blood. This sequence originates from a man aged 65 to 85 with acute or convalescent COVID-19. This CDR3 is CASSVAPSGETQYF. CDR3 coding DNA: TGTGCCAGCAGCGTAGCTCCCTCAGGAGAGACCCAGTACTTC.